This TCR beta chain was recorded in a study of long-term antiretroviral therapy in people with HIV. Trimming stripped 3 bases from V and 0 bases from J, with 11 bases between. CDR3 length: 15 residues. Germline values: CDR1 SGHDT, CDR2 YYEEEE. An immunoSEQ assay, version v3.0, was performed at survey level. Using immunoSEQ multiplex PCR, the repertoire was profiled, and TCRdb retains in-frame clones only, with some absent. This sample has around 21,000 clones, with roughly 87% found just once. This clone showed up just a few times. The sequencing here drew on unsorted PBMCs, taken 0.2 years before starting antiretroviral therapy. This chain connects TRBV5-6 to TRBJ2-3; D call uncertain. The sequence was obtained from a young man with HIV. The CDR3 loop reads CASSSPMYSTDTQYF. As DNA, the CDR3 is TGTGCCAGCAGCTCTCCTATGTACAGCACAGATACGCAGTATTTT.